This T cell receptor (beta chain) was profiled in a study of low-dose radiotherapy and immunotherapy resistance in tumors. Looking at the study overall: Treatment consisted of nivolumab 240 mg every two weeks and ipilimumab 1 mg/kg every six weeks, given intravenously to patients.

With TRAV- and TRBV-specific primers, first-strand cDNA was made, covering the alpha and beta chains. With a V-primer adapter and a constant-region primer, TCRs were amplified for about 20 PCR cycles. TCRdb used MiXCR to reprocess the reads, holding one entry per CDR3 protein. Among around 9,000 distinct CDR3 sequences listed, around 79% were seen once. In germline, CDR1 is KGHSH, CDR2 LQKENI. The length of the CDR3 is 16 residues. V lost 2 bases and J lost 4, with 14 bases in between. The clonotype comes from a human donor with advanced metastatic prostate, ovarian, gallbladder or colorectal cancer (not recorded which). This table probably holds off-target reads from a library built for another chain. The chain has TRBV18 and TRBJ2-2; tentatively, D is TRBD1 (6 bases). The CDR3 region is CASSPADRGSTGELFF. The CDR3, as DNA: TGTGCCAGCTCACCAGCGGACAGAGGTAGCACCGGGGAGCTGTTTTTT.